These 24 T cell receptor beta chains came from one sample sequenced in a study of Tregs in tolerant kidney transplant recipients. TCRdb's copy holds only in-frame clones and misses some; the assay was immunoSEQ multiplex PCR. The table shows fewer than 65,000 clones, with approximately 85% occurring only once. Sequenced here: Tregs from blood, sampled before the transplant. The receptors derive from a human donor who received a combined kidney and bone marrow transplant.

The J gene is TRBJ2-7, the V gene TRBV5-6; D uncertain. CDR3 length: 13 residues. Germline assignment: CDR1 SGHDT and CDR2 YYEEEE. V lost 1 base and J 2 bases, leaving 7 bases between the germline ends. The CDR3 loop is CASSLLRAYEQYF. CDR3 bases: TGTGCCAGCAGCTTGTTACGCGCCTACGAGCAGTACTTC.

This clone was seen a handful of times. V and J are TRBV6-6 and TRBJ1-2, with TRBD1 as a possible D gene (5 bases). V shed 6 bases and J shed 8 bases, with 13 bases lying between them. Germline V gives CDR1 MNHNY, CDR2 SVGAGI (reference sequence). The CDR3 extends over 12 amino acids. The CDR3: CASRGTAGGYTF. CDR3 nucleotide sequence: TGTGCCAGCAGAGGGACCGCCGGAGGCTACACCTTC.

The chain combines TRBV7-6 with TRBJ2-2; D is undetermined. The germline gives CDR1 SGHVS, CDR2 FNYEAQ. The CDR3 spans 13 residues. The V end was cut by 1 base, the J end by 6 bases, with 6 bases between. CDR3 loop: CASSLVGAGELFF. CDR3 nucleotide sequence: TGTGCCAGCAGCTTAGTCGGAGCCGGGGAGCTGTTTTTT.

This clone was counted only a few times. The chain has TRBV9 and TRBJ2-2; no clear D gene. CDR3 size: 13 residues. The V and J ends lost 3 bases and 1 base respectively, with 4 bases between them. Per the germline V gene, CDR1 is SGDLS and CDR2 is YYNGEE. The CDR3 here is CASSGWNTGELFF. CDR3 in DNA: TGTGCCAGCAGCGGTTGGAACACCGGGGAGCTGTTTTTT.

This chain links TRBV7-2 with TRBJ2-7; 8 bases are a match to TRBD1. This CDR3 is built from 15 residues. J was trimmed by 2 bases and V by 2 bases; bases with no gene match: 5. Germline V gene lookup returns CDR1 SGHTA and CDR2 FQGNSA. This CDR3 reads CASSLLGTGPYEQYF. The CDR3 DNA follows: TGTGCCAGCAGCTTACTTGGGACAGGACCCTACGAGCAGTACTTC.

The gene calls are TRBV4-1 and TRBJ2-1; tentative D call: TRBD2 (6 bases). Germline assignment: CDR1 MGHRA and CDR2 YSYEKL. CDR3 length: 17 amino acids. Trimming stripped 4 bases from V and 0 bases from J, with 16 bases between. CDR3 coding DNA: TGCGCCAGCAGCCGGGGGTTAGCGGAGAGCTCCTACAATGAGCAGTTCTTC. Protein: CASSRGLAESSYNEQFF.

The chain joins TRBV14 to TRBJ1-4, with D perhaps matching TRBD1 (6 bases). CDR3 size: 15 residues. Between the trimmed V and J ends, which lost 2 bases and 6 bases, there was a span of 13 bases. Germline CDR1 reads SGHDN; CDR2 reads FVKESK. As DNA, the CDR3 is TGTGCCAGCAGCCAATGGGGCAGGGGAGATGAAAAACTGTTTTTT. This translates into CASSQWGRGDEKLFF.

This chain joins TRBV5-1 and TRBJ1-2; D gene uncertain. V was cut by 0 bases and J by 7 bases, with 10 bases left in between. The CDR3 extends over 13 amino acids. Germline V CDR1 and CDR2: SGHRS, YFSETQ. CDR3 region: CASSLEVRGGYTF. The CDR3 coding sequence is TGCGCCAGCAGCTTGGAGGTACGAGGTGGCTACACCTTC.

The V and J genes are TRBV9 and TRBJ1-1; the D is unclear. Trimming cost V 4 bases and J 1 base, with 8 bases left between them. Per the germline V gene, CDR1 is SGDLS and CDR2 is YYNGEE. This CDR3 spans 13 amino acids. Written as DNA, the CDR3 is TGTGCCAGCAGCTCCCATGAGAACACTGAAGCTTTCTTT. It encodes CASSSHENTEAFF.

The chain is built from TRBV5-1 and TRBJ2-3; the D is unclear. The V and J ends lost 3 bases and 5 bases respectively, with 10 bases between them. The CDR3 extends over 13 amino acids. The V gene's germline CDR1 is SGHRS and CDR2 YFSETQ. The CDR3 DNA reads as TGCGCCAGCAGCTCTGTGGCTGAAGATACGCAGTATTTT. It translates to CASSSVAEDTQYF.

The chain's CDR3 is CASSGNNQPQHF. Written as DNA, the CDR3 is TGTGCCAGCTCTGGTAACAATCAGCCCCAGCATTTT. This sequence joins TRBV6-1 and TRBJ1-5, with D hard to call. The V end lost 8 bases, the J end lost 3 bases, and 8 bases lay between the germline ends. The CDR3 length is 12 residues. Germline CDR1 and CDR2: MNHNS and SASEGT.

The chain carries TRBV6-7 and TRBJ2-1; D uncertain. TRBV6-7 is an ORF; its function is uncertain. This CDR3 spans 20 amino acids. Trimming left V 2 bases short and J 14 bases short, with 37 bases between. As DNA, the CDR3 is TGTGCCAGCAGTTACCCCAGACTTACTCCCCCGCCACCTCCCCGAAATATGAAGTTCTTC. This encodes CASSYPRLTPPPPPRNMKFF.

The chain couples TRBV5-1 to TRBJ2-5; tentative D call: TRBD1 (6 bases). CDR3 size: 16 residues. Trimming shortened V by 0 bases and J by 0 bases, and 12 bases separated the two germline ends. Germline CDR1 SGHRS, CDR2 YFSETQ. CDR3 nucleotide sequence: TGCGCCAGCAGCTTGGGTGGGACATTGTACCAAGAGACCCAGTACTTC. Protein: CASSLGGTLYQETQYF.

The chain's CDR3 is CASSGPRHQETQYF. In nucleotides, the CDR3 is TGTGCCAGCAGTGGACCAAGGCACCAAGAGACCCAGTACTTC. The chain recombines TRBV6-4 with TRBJ2-5; D unresolved. The CDR3 is 14 amino acids. Germline V gene lookup returns CDR1 MRHNA and CDR2 SNTAGT. Trimming stripped 4 bases from V and 0 bases from J, with 9 bases between.

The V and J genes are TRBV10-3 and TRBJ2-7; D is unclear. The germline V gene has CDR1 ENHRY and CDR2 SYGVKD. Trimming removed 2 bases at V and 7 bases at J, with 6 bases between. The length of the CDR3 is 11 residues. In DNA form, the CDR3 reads TGTGCCATCAGTGAGGGACGGGAGCAGTACTTC. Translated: CAISEGREQYF.

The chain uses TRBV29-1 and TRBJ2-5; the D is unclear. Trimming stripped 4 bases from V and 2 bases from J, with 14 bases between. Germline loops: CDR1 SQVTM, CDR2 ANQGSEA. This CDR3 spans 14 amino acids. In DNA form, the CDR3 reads TGCAGCGTTGCGGCAGATTGGGATCAAGAGACCCAGTACTTC. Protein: CSVAADWDQETQYF.

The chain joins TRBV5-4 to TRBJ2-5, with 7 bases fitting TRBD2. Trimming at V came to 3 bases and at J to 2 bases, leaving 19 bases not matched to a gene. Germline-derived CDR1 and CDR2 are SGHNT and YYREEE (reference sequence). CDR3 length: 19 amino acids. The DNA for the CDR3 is TGTGCCAGCAGCTCGATACTTTTTTACGGGACTACAAAACAAGAGACCCAGTACTTC. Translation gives CASSSILFYGTTKQETQYF.

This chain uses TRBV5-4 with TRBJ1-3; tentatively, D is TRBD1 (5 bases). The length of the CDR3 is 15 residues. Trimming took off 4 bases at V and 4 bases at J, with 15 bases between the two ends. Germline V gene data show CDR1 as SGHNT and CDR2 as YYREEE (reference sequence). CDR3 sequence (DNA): TGTGCCAGCAGCCTGGGACTTACAAGAGGAAACACCATATATTTT. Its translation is CASSLGLTRGNTIYF.

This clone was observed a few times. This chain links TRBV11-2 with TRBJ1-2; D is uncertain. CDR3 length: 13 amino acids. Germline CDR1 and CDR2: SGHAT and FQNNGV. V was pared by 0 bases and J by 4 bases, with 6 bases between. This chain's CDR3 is CASSLDRTYGYTF. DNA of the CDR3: TGTGCCAGCAGCTTAGACAGGACCTATGGCTACACCTTC.

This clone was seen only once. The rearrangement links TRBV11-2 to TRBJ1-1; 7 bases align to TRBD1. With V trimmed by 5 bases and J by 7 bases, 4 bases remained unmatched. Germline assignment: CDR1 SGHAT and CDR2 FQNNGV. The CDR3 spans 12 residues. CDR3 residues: CASSIDRDEAFF. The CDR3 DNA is TGTGCCAGCAGCATCGACAGGGATGAAGCTTTCTTT.

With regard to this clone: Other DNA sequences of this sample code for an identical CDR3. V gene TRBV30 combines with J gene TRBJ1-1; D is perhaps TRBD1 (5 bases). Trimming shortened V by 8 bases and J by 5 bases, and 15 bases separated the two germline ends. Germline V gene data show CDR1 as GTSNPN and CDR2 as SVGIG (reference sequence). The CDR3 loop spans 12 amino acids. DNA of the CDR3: TGTGCCGCCACCCGGAGGGGTACTGAAGCTTTCTTT. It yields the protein CAATRRGTEAFF.

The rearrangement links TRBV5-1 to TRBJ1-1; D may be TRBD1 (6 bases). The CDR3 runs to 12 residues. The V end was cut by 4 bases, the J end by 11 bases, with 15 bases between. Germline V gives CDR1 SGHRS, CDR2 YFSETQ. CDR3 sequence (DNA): TGCGCCAGCAGCCCGTCGGGGGCTCGGGCTTTCTTT. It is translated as CASSPSGARAFF.

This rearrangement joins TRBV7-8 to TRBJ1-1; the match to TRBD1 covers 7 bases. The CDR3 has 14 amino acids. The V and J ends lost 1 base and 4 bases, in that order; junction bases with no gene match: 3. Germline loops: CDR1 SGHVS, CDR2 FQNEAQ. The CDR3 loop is CASSLVTGFTEAFF. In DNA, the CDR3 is TGTGCCAGCAGCTTAGTGACAGGGTTCACTGAAGCTTTCTTT. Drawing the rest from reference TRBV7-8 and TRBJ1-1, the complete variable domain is GAGVSQSPRYKVAKRGQDVALRCDPISGHVSLFWYQQALGQGPEFLTYFQNEAQLDKSGLPSDRFFAERPEGSVSTLKIQRTQQEDSAVYLCASSLVTGFTEAFFGQGTRLTVV.

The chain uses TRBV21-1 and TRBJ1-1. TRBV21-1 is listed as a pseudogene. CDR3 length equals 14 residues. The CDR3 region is CASSKGGGGPEAFF. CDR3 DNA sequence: TGTGCCAGCAGCAAAGGAGGCGGGGGTCCTGAAGCTTTCTTT.